The clone carrying this T cell receptor (beta chain) was recorded at least ten times. What it binds is unknown. The sample originates from a study of regulatory T cells in long-lasting Graves disease. Study conclusions and caveats: Among persistent patients, a larger number of public clonotypes were shared (about 2,700) than among newly diagnosed patients (more than 850). Persistent disease preferred TRBV28, TRBJ1-2 and TRBJ2-5.

For TCR beta, libraries came from iRepertoire HTBI primers and Arm-PCR of CDR3 regions. TCRdb ran MiXCR on the multiplex PCR reads and lists one entry per CDR3 protein. The sample holds 380,000 or so distinct CDR3 sequences, roughly 15% seen once. Documented time point: newly diagnosed GD, antithyroid drugs for less than 3 months. The TCR library was made from RNA that had been extracted from PBMCs in TRIzol. The ends were cut back, 3 bases at V and 6 bases at J, with 17 bases in the middle. The CDR3 loop spans 15 amino acids. Germline V gene data show CDR1 as LGHDT and CDR2 as YNNKEL (reference sequence). This sample also belongs to another study, concerning T cells in Graves' hyperthyroidism and ophthalmopathy. This second report adds: Initially, a first-round RT-PCR of the TCR CDR3 employed the HTBI primer set.

The clonotype originates from a woman under 30 with Graves disease. The V call is TRBV3-1, the J call TRBJ1-1; D remains ambiguous. This specimen was peripheral blood mononuclear cells (PBMCs), taken at new diagnosis, from a patient treated with antithyroid drugs. The CDR3 spells CASSHGVGSGAEAFF. CDR3 coding DNA: TGTGCCAGCAGCCATGGCGTAGGGTCCGGGGCTGAAGCTTTCTTT.